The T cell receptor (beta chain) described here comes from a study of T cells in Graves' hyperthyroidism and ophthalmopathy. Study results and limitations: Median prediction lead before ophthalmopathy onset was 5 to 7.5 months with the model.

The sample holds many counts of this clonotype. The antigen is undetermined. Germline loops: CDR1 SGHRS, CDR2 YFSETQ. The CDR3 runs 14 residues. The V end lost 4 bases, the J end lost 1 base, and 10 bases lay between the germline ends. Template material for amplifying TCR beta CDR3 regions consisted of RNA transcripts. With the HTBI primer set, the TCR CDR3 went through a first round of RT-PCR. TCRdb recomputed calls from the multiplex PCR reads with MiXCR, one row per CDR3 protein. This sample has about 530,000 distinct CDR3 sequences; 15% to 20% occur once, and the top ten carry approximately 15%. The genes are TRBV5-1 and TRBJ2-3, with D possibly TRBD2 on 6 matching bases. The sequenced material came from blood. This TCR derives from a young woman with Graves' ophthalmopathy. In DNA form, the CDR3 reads TGCGCCAGCAGCGGGGGAGGAGGCACAGATACGCAGTATTTT. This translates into CASSGGGGTDTQYF. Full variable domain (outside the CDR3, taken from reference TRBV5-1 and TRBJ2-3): KAGVTQTPRYLIKTRGQQVTLSCSPISGHRSVSWYQQTPGQGLQFLFEYFSETQRNKGNFPGRFSGRQFSNSRSEMNVSTLELGDSALYLCASSGGGGTDTQYFGPGTRLTVL.